This T cell receptor beta chain was captured in a study of OX40 agonist ivuxolimab in advanced cancers. Study details: The study enrolled dose-escalation patients with hepatocellular carcinoma, melanoma, renal cell or head and neck cancer. Aged about 20 to 80 with a mean of 60 years, they were under 85% male. Study-wide results and limits: CD8+ T cells (on average) carried more expanded clones than CD4+ T cells. Within 6 weeks, CD4+ and CD8+ blood T cells expanded clonally at 0.1 to 3.0 mg/kg.

The V gene's germline CDR1 is SGHKS and CDR2 YYEKEE (reference sequence). The length of the CDR3 is 16 residues. Trimming took off 2 bases at V and 8 bases at J, with 19 bases between the two ends. Worth noting for this clone: Its cognate antigen is unknown.

Repertoires were generated with immunoSEQ multiplex PCR, while TCRdb's copy carries only in-frame clones and drops some. This sample has 65,000 to 100,000 clones, with about 88% found just once. The source was CD4+ or CD8+ T cells sorted from blood, collected in a trial of the OX40 agonist ivuxolimab. The receptor was isolated from an adult with an advanced solid tumor such as melanoma, head and neck, liver or kidney cancer. V gene TRBV5-5 combines with J gene TRBJ1-4; D uncertain. The CDR3 here is CASSLLPADILEKLFF. The CDR3 DNA reads TGTGCCAGCAGCTTACTACCTGCAGATATACTCGAAAAACTGTTTTTT. The whole variable domain, remainder taken from reference TRBV5-5 and TRBJ1-4, is DAGVTQSPTHLIKTRGQQVTLRCSPISGHKSVSWYQQVLGQGPQFIFQYYEKEERGRGNFPDRFSARQFPNYSSELNVNALLLGDSALYLCASSLLPADILEKLFFGSGTQLSVL.